The entry below describes one TCR beta chain. This sample was taken from a study of PD-L1 blockade in urothelial cancer. Study details: About 90% of the 29 patients were men whose urothelial cancer was bladder-origin.

As for time point: pretreatment peripheral blood. Germline V lookup: CDR1 WNHNN, CDR2 SYGVQD (reference sequence). The CDR3 runs to 14 residues. V dropped 6 bases and J dropped 2; count of bases not matched to a gene: 6. Spiking of synthetic TCR analog templates was performed in each PCR. Clones were read by immunoSEQ multiplex PCR, and TCRdb kept only the in-frame ones, dropping some. The sample carries 85,000 to 90,000 clones, roughly 90% recorded once. Sample: PBMCs, taken around atezolizumab (anti-PD-L1) treatment. This clonotype was sampled from a woman of 80 years or more with urothelial cancer. V is TRBV10-1 and J is TRBJ2-7, with 8 bases fitting TRBD1. The CDR3 loop is CASRGQDPTYEQYF. As DNA, the CDR3 is TGCGCCAGCAGGGGACAGGACCCAACCTACGAGCAGTACTTC.